This is a list of T cell receptor beta chains from one sample in a study of blood T cells in healthy people across ages. TCRdb called the 5' RACE reads again in MiXCR, with one record for every CDR3 protein. This table has about a million distinct CDR3 sequences, around two fifths appearing once. Material: blood. These receptors came from a man aged 18 to 30 in good health. The CDR3 runs from the conserved cysteine through the conserved F or W. D genes are given only for firm matches. Clone size appears in some rows only: once, few, many, or a class for an expanded clone.

cdr3_aa cdr3_nt d_call j_call clone_size v_call
CASTPGGNADTQYF TGTGCCAGCACCCCCGGTGGGAACGCAGATACGCAGTATTTT . TRBJ2-3 . TRBV12-3/TRBV12-4
CASSESGRANYGYTF TGTGCCAGCAGTGAATCGGGCAGAGCTAACTATGGCTACACCTTC . TRBJ1-2 . TRBV2
CALRTTDTQYF TGTGCCTTGAGGACGACAGATACGCAGTATTTT . TRBJ2-3 . TRBV30
CASSLSSGSNEKLFF TGTGCCAGCAGTTTATCGAGCGGATCTAATGAAAAACTGTTTTTT . TRBJ1-4 . TRBV12-3/TRBV12-4
CPSRARGESNQPQHF TGTCCCAGCAGGGCTAGGGGGGAGAGCAATCAGCCCCAGCATTTT . TRBJ1-5 . TRBV2
CASSGALSSYNEQYF TGCGCCAGCTCAGGGGCCCTGAGCTCCTACAATGAGCAGTACTTC . TRBJ2-7 few TRBV5-1
CASSDYGANYGYTF TGTGCCAGCAGTGACTACGGAGCTAACTACGGCTACACCTTC . TRBJ1-2 . TRBV6-2/TRBV6-3
CASSLRPGTDNEQFF TGTGCCAGCAGCCTCAGACCCGGGACAGACAATGAGCAGTTCTTC TRBD1 TRBJ2-1 . TRBV6-6
CASSLEAGASTDTQYF TGTGCCAGCAGCTTAGAAGCGGGGGCTAGCACAGATACGCAGTATTTT TRBD2 TRBJ2-3 . TRBV7-2
CASSFGPPFPYEQYF TGTGCCAGCAGTTTCGGGCCCCCGTTTCCCTACGAGCAGTACTTC . TRBJ2-7 . TRBV27
CATSRAYSGSTETQYF TGTGCCACCAGCAGGGCCTATAGCGGATCCACAGAGACGCAGTATTTT . TRBJ2-3 once TRBV15
CASKARFENTEAFF TGTGCCAGCAAGGCAAGGTTTGAGAACACTGAAGCTTTCTTT . TRBJ1-1 . TRBV6-2/TRBV6-3
CAISGTSGGDTQYF TGTGCCATCAGTGGGACTAGCGGGGGTGATACGCAGTATTTT TRBD2 TRBJ2-3 . TRBV10-3
CSARRSQAEAFF TGCAGTGCTAGGAGGAGCCAAGCTGAAGCTTTCTTT . TRBJ1-1 few TRBV20-1
CSVSEVNYGYTF TGCAGCGTCTCGGAGGTTAACTATGGCTACACCTTC . TRBJ1-2 few TRBV29-1
CSARDLATTTDTQYF TGCAGTGCTAGAGATCTGGCCACAACCACGGATACGCAGTATTTT . TRBJ2-3 . TRBV20-1
CASSLGATSGPNEQFF TGTGCCAGCAGCTTAGGGGCGACTAGCGGCCCTAATGAGCAGTTCTTC TRBD2 TRBJ2-1 . TRBV7-8
CASSLWGSSYNEQFF TGTGCCAGCAGTTTATGGGGGAGCTCCTACAATGAGCAGTTCTTC . TRBJ2-1 . TRBV12-3/TRBV12-4
CASGDRGETQYF TGCGCCAGCGGGGACAGGGGAGAGACCCAGTACTTC TRBD1 TRBJ2-5 once TRBV5-1
CSVGPGTEHEKPFF . . TRBJ1-4 . TRBV29-1
CASSVYGPNTGELFF TGTGCCAGCAGCGTATACGGACCGAACACCGGGGAGCTGTTTTTT . TRBJ2-2 few TRBV9
CASSFFTGGTEAFF TGTGCCAGCAGTTTTTTCACAGGGGGCACTGAAGCTTTCTTT TRBD1 TRBJ1-1 few TRBV12-3/TRBV12-4
CASSRTSGGTDTQYF TGTGCCAGCAGTCGGACTAGCGGCGGGACAGATACGCAGTATTTT TRBD2 TRBJ2-3 many TRBV7-2
CSARDGGSANEKLFF TGCAGTGCTAGAGATGGGGGCAGTGCAAATGAAAAACTGTTTTTT . TRBJ1-4 . TRBV20-1
CASSYSIDPGLSTDTQYF TGTGCCAGCAGTTACTCGATTGACCCGGGACTGAGCACAGATACGCAGTATTTT . TRBJ2-3 . TRBV6-2/TRBV6-3
CSFGTSDKNIQYF TGCAGCTTCGGCACGAGTGACAAAAACATTCAGTACTTC . TRBJ2-4 many TRBV29-1
CASSLLGDSQETQYF TGCGCCAGCAGCTTGTTAGGGGACAGCCAAGAGACCCAGTACTTC TRBD1 TRBJ2-5 many TRBV5-1
CASSPRDRGSAVVYTEAFF TGTGCCAGCAGTCCGCGGGACAGGGGGTCCGCGGTAGTGTACACTGAAGCTTTCTTT TRBD1 TRBJ1-1 . TRBV2
CASSSRDLEGTQYF TGTGCCAGCAGCTCACGGGACCTTGAGGGAACCCAGTACTTC . TRBJ2-5 many TRBV9
CASSPLPYEQYF TGTGCCAGCAGCCCCCTGCCCTACGAGCAGTACTTC . TRBJ2-7 few TRBV7-9
CASSDSGTRPLPYNEQFF TGTGCCAGCAGCGACTCCGGGACAAGACCTCTCCCCTACAATGAGCAGTTCTTC . TRBJ2-1 . TRBV7-8
CASSQVKSGRDTGELFF TGTGCCAGCAGCCAAGTGAAGTCAGGGCGGGACACCGGGGAGCTGTTTTTT . TRBJ2-2 few TRBV3-1
CASSESRAFDTEAFF TGTGCCAGCAGTGAATCCAGGGCATTTGACACTGAAGCTTTCTTT . TRBJ1-1 . TRBV25-1
CASSVNSKYNEQFF TGTGCCAGCAGCGTTAACAGCAAGTACAATGAGCAGTTCTTC . TRBJ2-1 . TRBV7-9
CASSPGFHTDTQYF TGTGCCAGCAGCCCCGGCTTCCACACAGATACGCAGTATTTT . TRBJ2-3 . TRBV5-6
CASSPRRGSTDTQYF TGTGCCAGCAGCCCACGGCGGGGGAGCACAGATACGCAGTATTTT TRBD2 TRBJ2-3 many TRBV7-2
CASSAQEGGYTF TGTGCCAGCAGCGCCCAGGAGGGTGGCTACACCTTC . TRBJ1-2 few TRBV12-3/TRBV12-4
CASSQDWGGENQPQHF TGCGCCAGCAGCCAAGATTGGGGCGGGGAAAATCAGCCCCAGCATTTT . TRBJ1-5 . TRBV4-3
CASSQVNRVNEQFF TGTGCCAGCAGCCAAGTGAACAGGGTCAATGAGCAGTTCTTC . TRBJ2-1 many TRBV14
CASSQGSPGLENNEQYF TGCGCCAGCAGCCAAGGGTCACCGGGACTAGAAAACAATGAGCAGTACTTC TRBD2 TRBJ2-5 . TRBV4-3
CASSIGQNNEQYF TGTGCCAGCAGCATAGGGCAGAACAATGAGCAGTACTTC . TRBJ2-5 . TRBV7-2
CASSLDGQPDQPQHF TGCGCCAGCAGCTTGGACGGACAGCCAGACCAGCCCCAGCATTTT . TRBJ1-5 . TRBV5-1
CASSLEAGQGNQPQHF TGTGCCAGCAGCTTAGAGGCAGGGCAAGGGAATCAGCCCCAGCATTTT . TRBJ1-5 . TRBV7-6
CVSTGGSPAYNEQFF TGTGTCAGCACCGGGGGGAGCCCGGCCTACAATGAGCAGTTCTTC TRBD2 TRBJ2-1 . TRBV9
CSALRENIQYF TGCAGTGCTCTCAGAGAAAACATTCAGTACTTC . TRBJ2-4 few TRBV20-1
CSPPSHRDRSYEQYF TGCAGCCCCCCATCGCATCGTGATCGGTCCTACGAGCAGTACTTC . TRBJ2-7 once TRBV29-1
CASSLETGALTGELFF TGTGCCAGCAGTTTGGAAACAGGGGCCCTCACCGGGGAGCTGTTTTTT TRBD1 TRBJ2-2 . TRBV27
CATSRDPTGSDEQYF TGTGCCACCAGCAGAGATCCTACAGGGTCGGACGAGCAGTACTTC . TRBJ2-7 . TRBV15
CASSYWSRPGLSPLHF TGTGCCAGCAGTTACTGGTCCCGACCGGGCCTTTCACCCCTCCACTTT . TRBJ1-6 . TRBV6-6
CASSRAGEQYF TGTGCCAGCAGTAGAGCTGGTGAGCAGTACTTC . TRBJ2-7 few TRBV27
CASSLKGQAHNQPQHF TGTGCCAGCAGTTTAAAGGGACAGGCCCACAATCAGCCCCAGCATTTT TRBD1 TRBJ1-5 . TRBV12-3/TRBV12-4
CASSAQQDYEQYF TGTGCCAGCAGTGCCCAACAGGACTACGAGCAGTACTTC . TRBJ2-7 . TRBV25-1
CAIRLDGNYGYTF TGTGCCATTCGCTTAGACGGTAACTATGGCTACACCTTC . TRBJ1-2 . TRBV10-3
CASRYKTTWTNYGYTF TGTGCCAGCAGATACAAAACAACATGGACGAACTATGGCTACACCTTC . TRBJ1-2 few TRBV7-2
CSTVEGPRDSTDTQYF TGCAGCACCGTGGAGGGACCGCGCGATAGCACAGATACGCAGTATTTT . TRBJ2-3 many TRBV29-1
CSVQGQETYGYTF TGCAGCGTCCAAGGACAGGAGACATATGGCTACACCTTC TRBD1 TRBJ1-2 . TRBV20-1
CSAREEGTEAFF TGCAGTGCTAGAGAGGAGGGAACTGAAGCTTTCTTT . TRBJ1-1 . TRBV20-1